The rows below give T cell receptor beta chains drawn from one sample of a study of blood T cells in healthy people across ages. From the 5' RACE reads, TCRdb called clonotypes with MiXCR, one entry per CDR3 protein. The profile shows nearly 800,000 distinct CDR3 sequences, roughly 25% of them singletons. This sample also appeared in a second study, on T cells of mothers and their children.

The sequenced sample was blood. The receptor source for this set is a boy aged 5-17 years in good health. Each CDR3 is given with its conserved first and last residue. The D gene is left open where the match is weak. Clone size is stated in some rows and not others, as once, few, many or a class when expanded.

CSVEEPTHTDTQYF	TGCAGCGTTGAAGAGCCTACCCACACAGATACGCAGTATTTT	.	.	TRBV29-1	TRBJ2-3
CASSPSGSGNTGELFF	TGTGCCAGCTCACCGAGCGGTAGCGGGAACACCGGGGAGCTGTTTTTT	.	.	TRBV18	TRBJ2-2
CASSLAFGGTYEQYF	TGTGCCAGCAGCTTAGCGTTCGGGGGTACTTACGAGCAGTACTTC	.	.	TRBV7-2	TRBJ2-7
CASSSILRGTVEGYTF	TGTGCCAGCAGCTCAATACTTCGGGGGACAGTAGAAGGCTACACCTTC	TRBD1	.	TRBV12-3/TRBV12-4	TRBJ1-2
CASSAGGLAGTYEQYF	TGCGCCAGCAGCGCCGGGGGACTAGCGGGGACTTACGAGCAGTACTTC	TRBD2	.	TRBV4-1	TRBJ2-7
CSARDGGLGAWYF	TGCAGTGCTAGAGACGGCGGACTGGGAGCCTGGTACTTC	.	.	TRBV20-1	TRBJ2-7
CATSDPTTNEQFF	TGTGCCACCAGTGACCCAACTACAAATGAGCAGTTCTTC	.	.	TRBV24-1	TRBJ2-1
CASGNAGSQNIQYF	TGTGCCAGCGGAAACGCCGGGTCACAAAACATTCAGTACTTC	.	.	TRBV28	TRBJ2-4
CAISEGLQSSYEQYF	TGTGCCATCAGTGAGGGGTTACAGAGCTCGTACGAGCAGTACTTC	.	few	TRBV10-3	TRBJ2-7
CASSLATETLEQYF	TGTGCCAGCAGCTTAGCGACGGAGACACTCGAGCAGTACTTC	.	once	TRBV7-8	TRBJ2-7
CASSSSDRPYEQYF	TGCGCCAGCAGTTCATCTGACAGACCATACGAGCAGTACTTC	.	.	TRBV5-1	TRBJ2-7
CASSANWGQPQHF	TGTGCCAGCAGTGCAAACTGGGGTCAGCCCCAGCATTTT	.	.	TRBV2	TRBJ1-5
CASSLRGDRRSYGYTF	TGTGCCAGCAGCTTACGGGGGGACAGGCGAAGCTATGGCTACACCTTC	TRBD1	few	TRBV7-2	TRBJ1-2
CASRLGQRTDTQYF	TGTGCCAGTCGCCTGGGACAACGCACAGATACGCAGTATTTT	.	.	TRBV7-2	TRBJ2-3
CASSPRTTGELFF	TGTGCCAGCAGCCCGCGGACGACCGGGGAGCTGTTTTTT	.	many	TRBV7-9	TRBJ2-2
CSAEDVGGGSYEQYF	TGCAGTGCTGAGGACGTGGGGGGAGGCTCCTACGAGCAGTACTTC	.	.	TRBV20-1	TRBJ2-7
CSARETSGYNNEQFF	TGCAGTGCTAGGGAAACTAGCGGCTACAACAATGAGCAGTTCTTC	TRBD2	.	TRBV20-1	TRBJ2-1
CASSDRVTTFF	TGTGCCAGCAGTGACAGGGTAACAACTTTCTTT	.	.	TRBV2	TRBJ1-1
CASSRTSRQETQYF	TGTGCCAGCAGTCGGACTAGCCGGCAAGAGACCCAGTACTTC	TRBD2	.	TRBV6-2/TRBV6-3	TRBJ2-5
CSAGGIEQETQYF	TGCAGTGCAGGGGGAATTGAACAAGAGACCCAGTACTTC	.	.	TRBV20-1	TRBJ2-5
CASSVNSEFSYEQYF	TGTGCCAGCAGTGTCAACAGCGAATTCTCCTACGAGCAGTACTTC	.	few	TRBV2	TRBJ2-7
CASSVVSADVVDTQYF	TGTGCCAGCAGCGTAGTTTCGGCGGATGTCGTGGATACGCAGTATTTT	.	.	TRBV9	TRBJ2-3
CASSPGDRGTFSGANVLTF	TGTGCCAGCAGTCCCGGAGACAGGGGTACCTTCTCTGGGGCCAACGTCCTGACTTTC	TRBD1	few	TRBV12-3/TRBV12-4	TRBJ2-6
CASSWTPGGADGYTF	TGTGCCAGCAGCTGGACCCCGGGAGGGGCTGATGGCTACACCTTC	.	.	TRBV5-6	TRBJ1-2
CASSQDWGSSGELFF	TGTGCCAGCAGCCAAGATTGGGGCAGCTCGGGGGAGCTGTTTTTT	.	.	TRBV3-1	TRBJ2-2
CASTHGGGPMFEQYF	TGTGCCAGCACCCACGGAGGGGGACCCATGTTCGAGCAGTACTTC	.	.	TRBV28	TRBJ2-7
CSALGQAPGELFF	TGCAGCGCCTTGGGACAGGCTCCCGGGGAGCTGTTTTTT	TRBD1	.	TRBV29-1	TRBJ2-2
CASSPTATGIYGYTF	TGTGCCAGCAGTCCAACAGCGACAGGGATCTATGGCTACACCTTC	TRBD1	few	TRBV28	TRBJ1-2
CSVGFAYEQYF	TGCAGCGTTGGATTTGCCTACGAGCAGTACTTC	.	.	TRBV29-1	TRBJ2-7
CASSSGPVYEQYF	TGTGCCAGCAGTTCCGGACCGGTCTACGAGCAGTACTTC	.	.	TRBV28	TRBJ2-7
CSARDLLAGGPDTQYF	TGCAGTGCTAGAGATCTACTAGCGGGGGGGCCGGATACGCAGTATTTT	TRBD2	.	TRBV20-1	TRBJ2-3
CASSLFGNTNYGYTF	TGTGCCAGCAGCTTGTTCGGGAACACTAACTATGGCTACACCTTC	.	few	TRBV7-8	TRBJ1-2
CASRFDGALNTEAFF	TGTGCCAGCAGGTTCGACGGAGCCCTGAACACTGAAGCTTTCTTT	.	.	TRBV27	TRBJ1-1
CSVEGSSVEQFF	TGCAGCGTTGAAGGATCTAGCGTTGAGCAGTTCTTC	.	many	TRBV29-1	TRBJ2-1
CASRLTGQGVYEQYF	TGCGCCAGCAGGTTAACGGGACAGGGGGTATACGAGCAGTACTTC	TRBD1	few	TRBV5-1	TRBJ2-7
CASSLGRVGQPQHF	TGTGCCAGCAGCTTGGGCAGGGTCGGTCAGCCCCAGCATTTT	.	few	TRBV5-6	TRBJ1-5
CASSYDRGSNYGYTF	TGTGCCAGCAGTTACGACAGGGGATCTAACTATGGCTACACCTTC	TRBD1	few	TRBV6-5	TRBJ1-2
CATSDPRYSNQPQHF	TGTGCCACCAGTGATCCCCGGTATAGCAATCAGCCCCAGCATTTT	.	few	TRBV24-1	TRBJ1-5
CSAGSYRYPKGQPQHF	TGCAGTGCTGGAAGCTACAGGTACCCAAAAGGACAGCCCCAGCATTTT	.	.	TRBV20-1	TRBJ1-5
CATSDRQYNEQFF	TGTGCCACCAGTGATCGACAGTACAATGAGCAGTTCTTC	.	.	TRBV24-1	TRBJ2-1
CASSQGWTGENTEAFF	TGTGCCAGCAGCCAAGGCTGGACAGGAGAGAACACTGAAGCTTTCTTT	TRBD1	few	TRBV4-2	TRBJ1-1
CASSYGQGYDYTF	TGTGCCAGCAGTTACGGACAGGGCTATGACTACACCTTC	TRBD1	.	TRBV6-6	TRBJ1-2
CATSRAPAGRYEQYF	TGTGCCACCAGCAGGGCTCCGGCAGGGAGGTACGAGCAGTACTTC	.	few	TRBV15	TRBJ2-7